Listed below are T cell receptor beta chains from one sample, sequenced in a study of cytomegalovirus exposure and HLA in healthy donors. Libraries were prepared by immunoSEQ multiplex PCR; TCRdb keeps only in-frame clonotypes and omits some of them. This table holds 97,000 or so clones, nearly 65% found once. Sequences were obtained from PBMCs. Receptors were obtained from a human donor in good health. CDR3s include the opening cysteine and the closing phenylalanine or tryptophan. The D gene is left open where the match is weak. The size field is filled for only some rows; it gives once, few, many or a size class.

cdr3_nt: TGCGCCAGCAGCTCCCAAGCGGGAGGGGGTGAGCAGTTCTTC
cdr3_aa: CASSSQAGGGEQFF
j_call: TRBJ2-1
d_call: TRBD2
v_call: TRBV5-1
clone_size: few

cdr3_nt: TGCAGCGTGTCGACAGGGGGCCAAGAATGGGGGGCGGCTTTCTTT
cdr3_aa: CSVSTGGQEWGAAFF
j_call: TRBJ1-1
d_call: TRBD1
v_call: TRBV29-1
clone_size: .

cdr3_nt: TGCAGCGTTGAGGGACAGAACTATGGCTACACCTTC
cdr3_aa: CSVEGQNYGYTF
j_call: TRBJ1-2
d_call: TRBD1
v_call: TRBV29-1
clone_size: .

cdr3_nt: TGTGCCAGCAGCCGACAGGGTACGAACACCGGGGAGCTGTTTTTT
cdr3_aa: CASSRQGTNTGELFF
j_call: TRBJ2-2
d_call: TRBD1
v_call: TRBV6-6
clone_size: few

cdr3_nt: TGTGCCAGTAGTATAGGGAGGACAGCGAGAAATCAGCCCCAGCATTTT
cdr3_aa: CASSIGRTARNQPQHF
j_call: TRBJ1-5
d_call: .
v_call: TRBV19
clone_size: .

cdr3_nt: TGTGCCAGCGGGGAAACAGGGGGCGCAGACACAGATACGCAGTATTTT
cdr3_aa: CASGETGGADTDTQYF
j_call: TRBJ2-3
d_call: TRBD1
v_call: TRBV7-9
clone_size: .

cdr3_nt: TGTGCCAGCACCCGCGCCGGACAGGGGGACACTGAAGCTTTCTTT
cdr3_aa: CASTRAGQGDTEAFF
j_call: TRBJ1-1
d_call: TRBD1
v_call: TRBV6-5
clone_size: once

cdr3_nt: TGTGCCAGCAGCTTAGGGACAGGCTCCTACGAGCAGTACTTC
cdr3_aa: CASSLGTGSYEQYF
j_call: TRBJ2-7
d_call: TRBD1
v_call: TRBV7-6
clone_size: .

cdr3_nt: TGCGCCAGCAGCGCAGGACAGGGACCTCCTAGGGGGCAGTACTTC
cdr3_aa: CASSAGQGPPRGQYF
j_call: TRBJ2-7
d_call: TRBD1
v_call: TRBV5-1
clone_size: .

cdr3_nt: TGTGCCTGGAGCACAGGACAGAGCTCTGGAAACACCATATATTTT
cdr3_aa: CAWSTGQSSGNTIYF
j_call: TRBJ1-3
d_call: .
v_call: TRBV30
clone_size: .

cdr3_nt: TGTGCCAGTACTCAACAGGGGCTCCGGGGTTACACTGAAGCTTTCTTT
cdr3_aa: CASTQQGLRGYTEAFF
j_call: TRBJ1-1
d_call: TRBD1
v_call: TRBV19
clone_size: .

cdr3_nt: TGTGCCAGCTCCCCCGGGACAGGGGTTCGCGAGCAGTACTTC
cdr3_aa: CASSPGTGVREQYF
j_call: TRBJ2-7
d_call: TRBD1
v_call: TRBV18
clone_size: .

cdr3_nt: TGTGCCAGCAGTACAGGGTATTCGGGCGCTGAAGCTTTCTTT
cdr3_aa: CASSTGYSGAEAFF
j_call: TRBJ1-1
d_call: .
v_call: TRBV28
clone_size: .

cdr3_nt: TGTGCCAGCAGTAGGGACAGGGGGCTTCAGCCCCAGCATTTT
cdr3_aa: CASSRDRGLQPQHF
j_call: TRBJ1-5
d_call: TRBD1
v_call: TRBV6-1
clone_size: .

cdr3_nt: TGTGCCATCAGTGAGTCGACTAGCGGGAGTTCAGATACGCAGTATTTT
cdr3_aa: CAISESTSGSSDTQYF
j_call: TRBJ2-3
d_call: TRBD2
v_call: TRBV10-3
clone_size: .

cdr3_nt: TGTGCCAGTAGTAAGGGACAGGGAAGAAACTATGGCTACACCTTC
cdr3_aa: CASSKGQGRNYGYTF
j_call: TRBJ1-2
d_call: TRBD1
v_call: TRBV19
clone_size: few

cdr3_nt: TGTGCCAGCTCACCTTTGGAGGGTGAGCAGTTCTTC
cdr3_aa: CASSPLEGEQFF
j_call: TRBJ2-1
d_call: .
v_call: TRBV18
clone_size: .

cdr3_nt: TGCAGCGTCGTAGCGGGGGACGCGAACACCGGGGAGCTGTTTTTT
cdr3_aa: CSVVAGDANTGELFF
j_call: TRBJ2-2
d_call: TRBD2
v_call: TRBV29-1
clone_size: .

cdr3_nt: TGCGCCAGCAGCCAATGGACAGGAAACTCTGGAAACACCATATATTTT
cdr3_aa: CASSQWTGNSGNTIYF
j_call: TRBJ1-3
d_call: TRBD1
v_call: TRBV4-1
clone_size: .

cdr3_nt: TGTGCCACCAGCAGAGAACCACAGGGGCGGGAGCCCCAGCATTTT
cdr3_aa: CATSREPQGREPQHF
j_call: TRBJ1-5
d_call: TRBD1
v_call: TRBV15
clone_size: .

cdr3_nt: TGTGCCAGCAGAGGTCGGGAGACAGATACGCAGTATTTT
cdr3_aa: CASRGRETDTQYF
j_call: TRBJ2-3
d_call: .
v_call: TRBV2
clone_size: .

cdr3_nt: TGTTCCAGCAGCTCTAACCAAGAGACCCAGTACTTC
cdr3_aa: CSSSSNQETQYF
j_call: TRBJ2-5
d_call: .
v_call: TRBV7-9
clone_size: few

cdr3_nt: TGTGCCAGCAGCACCGGGACTAGTCTAAACGAGCAGTACTTC
cdr3_aa: CASSTGTSLNEQYF
j_call: TRBJ2-7
d_call: TRBD2
v_call: TRBV6-6
clone_size: few

cdr3_nt: TGCGCCAGCAGCCAAGATCTAGTCCTAGGGGCCTACAATGAGCAGTTCTTC
cdr3_aa: CASSQDLVLGAYNEQFF
j_call: TRBJ2-1
d_call: .
v_call: TRBV4-1
clone_size: .

cdr3_nt: TGTGCCTGGAGTGTACTGGGGGCGCAGGCCGGGGAGCTGTTTTTT
cdr3_aa: CAWSVLGAQAGELFF
j_call: TRBJ2-2
d_call: .
v_call: TRBV30
clone_size: few

cdr3_nt: TGCGCCAGCAGCCTACAACCGGGACTAGAGGATGTCAATGAGCAGTTCTTC
cdr3_aa: CASSLQPGLEDVNEQFF
j_call: TRBJ2-1
d_call: TRBD2
v_call: TRBV4-1
clone_size: few

cdr3_nt: TGTGCCAGTAGTTTCGGTAGCGGGAGCTCCTACGAGCAGTACTTC
cdr3_aa: CASSFGSGSSYEQYF
j_call: TRBJ2-7
d_call: TRBD2
v_call: TRBV19
clone_size: .

cdr3_nt: TGCAGCGTTGACGGGGGGGCAGGCCAAGGGGACACAGATACGCAGTATTTT
cdr3_aa: CSVDGGAGQGDTDTQYF
j_call: TRBJ2-3
d_call: TRBD2
v_call: TRBV29-1
clone_size: .

cdr3_nt: TGTGCCAGCAGTGCTAGGACAGGCAAGGAGACCCAGTACTTC
cdr3_aa: CASSARTGKETQYF
j_call: TRBJ2-5
d_call: TRBD1
v_call: TRBV27
clone_size: .

cdr3_nt: TGTGCCAGCAGTTACTCTCGCGGGACAGGGGGCAGCGGCTACACCTTC
cdr3_aa: CASSYSRGTGGSGYTF
j_call: TRBJ1-2
d_call: TRBD1
v_call: TRBV6-5
clone_size: .

cdr3_nt: TGTGCCAGCGGGGGGAGTAGGGCTAATGAAAAACTGTTTTTT
cdr3_aa: CASGGSRANEKLFF
j_call: TRBJ1-4
d_call: .
v_call: TRBV28
clone_size: .

cdr3_nt: TGTGCCAGCAGTTTATATCGGGGAAATCAGCCCCAGCATTTT
cdr3_aa: CASSLYRGNQPQHF
j_call: TRBJ1-5
d_call: .
v_call: TRBV27
clone_size: .

cdr3_nt: TGTGCCAGCAGCTTAGGGGGGAGGGGTGGGGCCAACGTCCTGACTTTC
cdr3_aa: CASSLGGRGGANVLTF
j_call: TRBJ2-6
d_call: TRBD2
v_call: TRBV7-2
clone_size: few

cdr3_nt: TGTGCCAGCAGCCCAGGGGGCAACGAGCAGTTCTTC
cdr3_aa: CASSPGGNEQFF
j_call: TRBJ2-1
d_call: TRBD1
v_call: TRBV5-6
clone_size: once

cdr3_nt: TGTGCCAGCTCACCAGGACAGATTAGGGGATTATCGGGCTACACCTTC
cdr3_aa: CASSPGQIRGLSGYTF
j_call: TRBJ1-2
d_call: .
v_call: TRBV18
clone_size: .

cdr3_nt: TGTGCCAGCAGTCTTGCACCTCCCACTGGGGGCACTAGCACAGATACGCAGTATTTT
cdr3_aa: CASSLAPPTGGTSTDTQYF
j_call: TRBJ2-3
d_call: .
v_call: TRBV27
clone_size: .

cdr3_nt: TGTGCCAGGAACGGGCCACAGGGGGATGGCTACACCTTC
cdr3_aa: CARNGPQGDGYTF
j_call: TRBJ1-2
d_call: TRBD1
v_call: TRBV6-4
clone_size: few